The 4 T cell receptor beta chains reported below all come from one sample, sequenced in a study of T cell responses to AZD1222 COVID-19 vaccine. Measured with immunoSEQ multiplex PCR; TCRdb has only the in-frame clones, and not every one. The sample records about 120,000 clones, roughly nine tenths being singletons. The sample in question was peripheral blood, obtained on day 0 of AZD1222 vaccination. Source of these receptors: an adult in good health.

CDR3 in amino acids: CASSLQGIYNEQFF. CDR3 nucleotides: TGCGCCAGCAGCTTGCAGGGAATCTACAATGAGCAGTTCTTC. The chain carries TRBV5-1 and TRBJ2-1; D might be TRBD1 (5 bases). Per the germline V gene, CDR1 is SGHRS and CDR2 is YFSETQ. V lost 1 base and J 3 bases, leaving 8 bases between the germline ends. The CDR3 spans 14 residues.

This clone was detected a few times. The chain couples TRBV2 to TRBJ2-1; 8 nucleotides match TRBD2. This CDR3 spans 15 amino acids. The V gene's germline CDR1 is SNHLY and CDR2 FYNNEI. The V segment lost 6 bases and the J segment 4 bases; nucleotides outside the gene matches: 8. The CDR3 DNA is TGTGCCAGCAGAAGAACTAGCGGCACTTACAATGAGCAGTTCTTC. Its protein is CASRRTSGTYNEQFF.

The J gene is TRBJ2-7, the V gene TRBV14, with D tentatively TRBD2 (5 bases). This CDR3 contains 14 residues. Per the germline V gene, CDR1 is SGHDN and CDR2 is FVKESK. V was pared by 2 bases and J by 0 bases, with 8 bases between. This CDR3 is CASSQTGYSYEQYF. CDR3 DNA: TGTGCCAGCAGCCAAACGGGGTACTCCTACGAGCAGTACTTC.

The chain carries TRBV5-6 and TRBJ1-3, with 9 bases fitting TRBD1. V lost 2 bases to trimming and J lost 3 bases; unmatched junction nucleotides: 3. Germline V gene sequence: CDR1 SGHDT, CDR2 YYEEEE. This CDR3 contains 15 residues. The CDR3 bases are TGTGCCAGCAGCTTCTCGGACAGGGGTGGAAACACCATATATTTT. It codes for CASSFSDRGGNTIYF.